This T cell receptor beta chain was identified in a study of Ad26.COV2.S vaccination and SARS-CoV-2 variants. Assay used: immunoSEQ multiplex PCR; TCRdb lists only in-frame clones, some missing. Among 150,000 to 200,000 clones listed, around nine tenths were seen once. On this clone: No antigen is known for it.

Study-wide points: Vaccine recipients posted higher spike-specific TCR breadth than their placebo counterparts.

The sequences come from peripheral blood, collected after recovery from COVID-19. The clonotype was recovered from a human donor who had recovered from COVID-19.

Here the CDR3 reads CASSLWIGETQYF. Written as DNA, the CDR3 is TGTGCCAGCAGTTTATGGATCGGGGAGACCCAGTACTTC. The chain couples TRBV27 to TRBJ2-5; D remains unclear. The CDR3 consists of 13 residues. Germline assignment: CDR1 MNHEY and CDR2 SMNVEV (reference sequence). V gave up 1 base and J gave up 5 bases, with 8 bases separating them.